These 10 T cell receptor beta chains came from one sample sequenced in a study of blood T cell repertoires in COVID-19. Sequencing used immunoSEQ multiplex PCR; TCRdb keeps in-frame clones, though not all of them. The repertoire consists of 200,000 to 250,000 clones, with 65% to 90% occurring once and the leading ten covering approximately 13%. The sequencing input was peripheral blood. The receptors were sampled from a human donor in a cohort sampled during active COVID-19.

The CDR3 sequence is CASSPLMTGVDTEAFF. CDR3 DNA sequence: TGTGCCAGCTCGCCTCTCATGACAGGGGTGGACACTGAAGCTTTCTTT. The chain is built from TRBV18 and TRBJ1-1, with 8 bases matching TRBD1. Trimming at V came to 6 bases and at J to 3 bases, leaving 12 bases not matched to a gene. CDR3 size: 16 residues. Germline lookup yields CDR1 KGHSH and CDR2 LQKENI. The full variable domain, rest sourced from reference TRBV18 and TRBJ1-1, is NAGVMQNPRHLVRRRGQEARLRCSPMKGHSHVYWYRQLPEEGLKFMVYLQKENIIDESGMPKERFSAEFPKEGPSILRIQQVVRGDSAAYFCASSPLMTGVDTEAFFGQGTRLTVV.

V is TRBV11-2 and J is TRBJ1-1, with D perhaps matching TRBD1 (6 bases). The CDR3 contains 13 residues. CDR1 and CDR2 (germline): SGHAT, FQNNGV. Trimming cost V 5 bases and J 7 bases, with 14 bases left between them. CDR3 nucleotides: TGTGCCAGCAGCCTCCGGGACATCCGTGAAGCTTTCTTT. It codes for CASSLRDIREAFF.

The CDR3, as DNA: TGTGCCAGCAGTTTTGAGAGGGCCGGGGCCAACGTCCTGACTTTC. Its translation: CASSFERAGANVLTF. This chain connects TRBV6-2 or TRBV6-3 to TRBJ2-6; weak D call: TRBD2 (5 bases). Germline V gene sequence: CDR1 MNHEY, CDR2 SVGEGT. The CDR3 length is 15 residues. With 4 bases removed from V and 4 bases from J, the gap between germline ends came to 11 bases.

The chain carries TRBV4-1 and TRBJ1-1, with unresolved D. Trimming shortened V by 5 bases and J by 4 bases, and 11 bases separated the two germline ends. Germline CDR1 MGHRA, CDR2 YSYEKL. The CDR3 consists of 13 residues. The CDR3 sequence: CASSLLSGTEAFF. The CDR3 DNA sequence: TGCGCCAGCAGCTTACTAAGCGGCACTGAAGCTTTCTTT.

This chain uses TRBV4-2 with TRBJ1-1; D perhaps matches TRBD1 (5 bases). CDR3 size: 14 residues. V lost 0 bases and J 4 bases, leaving 9 bases between the germline ends. Germline-derived CDR1 and CDR2 are LGHNA and YNFKEQ. CDR3 amino acids: CASSQDTGGTEAFF. In DNA form, the CDR3 reads TGTGCCAGCAGCCAAGATACGGGGGGCACTGAAGCTTTCTTT.

V is TRBV4-1 and J is TRBJ2-3; 8 nucleotides match TRBD2. The V and J ends lost 6 bases and 5 bases, in that order; junction bases with no gene match: 10. The CDR3 loop spans 15 amino acids. Germline CDR1 reads MGHRA; CDR2 reads YSYEKL. Written as DNA, the CDR3 is TGCGCCAGCAGGGTCCAGCGGGAGAGTGAAGATACGCAGTATTTT. This gives the protein CASRVQRESEDTQYF.

The gene calls are TRBV7-7 and TRBJ2-2, with D maybe TRBD2 (6 bases). V lost 5 bases and J 6 bases, leaving 16 bases between the germline ends. Looked up from germline, CDR1 is SSHAT and CDR2 is FNYEAQ (reference sequence). The CDR3 totals 15 residues. The CDR3 reads CASSPELANPGELFF. The CDR3 DNA reads as TGTGCCAGCAGCCCCGAACTAGCAAATCCCGGGGAGCTGTTTTTT. The variable domain in full, with the rest retrieved from reference TRBV7-7 and TRBJ2-2, is GAGVSQSPRYKVTKRGQDVTLRCDPISSHATLYWYQQALGQGPEFLTYFNYEAQPDKSGLPSDRFSAERPEGSISTLTIQRTEQRDSAMYRCASSPELANPGELFFGEGSRLTVL.

This sequence joins TRBV15 and TRBJ2-7; 8 bases match TRBD1. The V gene's germline CDR1 is LNHNV and CDR2 YYDKDF (reference sequence). This CDR3 has 14 amino acids. With 0 bases clipped from V and 4 bases from J, the junction kept 2 bases outside the gene matches. CDR3 bases: TGTGCCACCAGCAGAGATCAGGGGGCGTACGAGCAGTACTTC. Encoded protein: CATSRDQGAYEQYF.

V is TRBV4-1 and J is TRBJ2-1; maybe TRBD2 (6 bases). V was trimmed by 5 bases and J by 2 bases, leaving 10 bases between them. CDR3 length: 14 amino acids. Germline lookup yields CDR1 MGHRA and CDR2 YSYEKL. The CDR3 nucleotides read TGCGCCAGCAGCAGGTGGGGGGCCTACAATGAGCAGTTCTTC. Its translation is CASSRWGAYNEQFF.

This chain connects TRBV18 to TRBJ2-2; 9 nucleotides agree with TRBD1. The CDR3 is made up of 16 amino acids. CDR1 is KGHSH, CDR2 LQKENI, per germline. The trim removed 0 bases at V and 5 bases at J, leaving 4 bases unmatched. The CDR3 nucleotides are TGTGCCAGCTCACCACCGGGACAGGGCTCTACCGGGGAGCTGTTTTTT. Protein sequence: CASSPPGQGSTGELFF.